The source of this TCR beta chain is a study of cytomegalovirus exposure and HLA in healthy donors. A word on this clone: Sequence at one end of the junction differs from germline and may be a read error.

Germline V gene data show CDR1 as SSHAT and CDR2 as FNYEAQ (reference sequence). This CDR3 region has 15 residues. Primers for the PCR totalled 60 Vbeta and 13 Jbeta. Profiling relied on immunoSEQ multiplex PCR, and the TCRdb table lists in-frame clones only, not all of them. The sample table sets out 30,000 to 45,000 clones. The sequenced sample was PBMCs. V and J are TRBV7-7 and TRBJ2-1, with 8 positions matching TRBD2. This TCR came from a man in his forties in good health and CMV-seropositive. CDR3 in amino acids: CASSPTSGPYNEQFF. The CDR3 DNA is TGTGCTAGCAGCCCTACTAGCGGTCCCTACAATGAGCAGTTCTTC.